One sample yielded the 9 T cell receptor beta chains listed below, sequenced in a study of cytomegalovirus exposure and HLA in healthy donors. PCR primers comprised 60 Vbeta and 13 Jbeta primers. Using immunoSEQ multiplex PCR, the repertoire was profiled, and TCRdb retains in-frame clones only, with some absent. There are roughly 90,000 clones in the sample; around 85% occur only once, and 2.1% lies in the top ten. The sequenced material came from PBMCs. The receptors come from a man aged 18 to 29 in good health and CMV-seronegative.

The chain links TRBV5-4 to TRBJ2-7; D is unresolved. The CDR3 runs 13 residues. Germline-derived CDR1 and CDR2 are SGHNT and YYREEE (reference sequence). Trimming took 6 bases from V and 2 from J, leaving 12 bases between them. The CDR3 nucleotides read TGTGCCAGCAAAGTGAGCGCAGCCTACGAGCAGTACTTC. Amino acid sequence: CASKVSAAYEQYF.

The V gene is TRBV15, the J gene TRBJ1-5; D call uncertain. The CDR3 contains 16 residues. CDR1 LNHNV and CDR2 YYDKDF come from the germline V gene (reference sequence). Trimming stripped 6 bases from V and 2 bases from J, with 17 bases between. This CDR3 is CATSPAPGMGNQPQHF. The CDR3 bases are TGTGCCACCAGTCCAGCCCCGGGTATGGGCAATCAGCCCCAGCATTTT.

This chain connects TRBV5-1 to TRBJ2-4, with D tentatively TRBD1 (7 bases). Germline V lookup: CDR1 SGHRS, CDR2 YFSETQ. Trimming took 5 bases from V and 8 from J, leaving 14 bases between them. This CDR3 comprises 13 residues. The DNA of the CDR3 is TGCGCCAGCAGTCAGGGGGGTGGGGACATTCAGTACTTC. This sequence encodes CASSQGGGDIQYF.

The chain is built from TRBV7-9 and TRBJ1-3; D is unresolved. Trimming took 11 bases from V and 4 from J, leaving 12 bases between them. This CDR3 is 12 amino acids long. Germline loops: CDR1 SEHNR, CDR2 FQNEAQ (reference sequence). The CDR3 bases are TGTGCCTTTCGGGAGGGCGGAAACACCATATATTTT. It codes for CAFREGGNTIYF.

In its sample, this clone was seen a few times. The chain joins TRBV12-5 to TRBJ2-7, with 9 bases aligning to TRBD2. The CDR3 length is 13 residues. The trim removed 3 bases at V and 6 bases at J, leaving 3 bases unmatched. Germline CDR1 is LGHNT and CDR2 is FRNRAP. The CDR3 sequence is CASGLGTSREQYF. CDR3 nucleotides: TGTGCTAGTGGTTTAGGGACTAGCCGCGAGCAGTACTTC.

The chain combines TRBV18 with TRBJ2-6; 9 bases match TRBD1. This CDR3 has 18 amino acids. V lost 4 bases, J lost 0 bases, and 7 bases stayed unmatched. Germline CDR1 KGHSH, CDR2 LQKENI. CDR3 amino acids: CASSLRTGALSGANVLTF. CDR3 DNA: TGTGCCAGCTCACTAAGGACAGGGGCCCTCTCTGGGGCCAACGTCCTGACTTTC.

The CDR3 DNA sequence: TGTGCCAGCAGCCCAGAGGTCTATGGCTACACCTTC. Protein: CASSPEVYGYTF. V is TRBV7-9 and J is TRBJ1-2; D gene uncertain. V was pared by 5 bases and J by 4 bases, with 8 bases between. The CDR3 sequence is 12 residues long. Germline CDR1 is SEHNR and CDR2 is FQNEAQ (reference sequence).

This CDR3 reads CASSLRREGYDEQFF. The DNA for the CDR3 is TGTGCCAGCAGCTTAAGACGAGAGGGTTACGATGAGCAGTTCTTC. V gene TRBV7-9 combines with J gene TRBJ2-1, with D perhaps matching TRBD2 (5 bases). The CDR3 extends over 15 amino acids. Germline V gene lookup returns CDR1 SEHNR and CDR2 FQNEAQ (reference sequence). V was trimmed by 2 bases and J by 8 bases, leaving 16 bases between them.

J is TRBJ2-4 and V is TRBV6-5, with D perhaps matching TRBD1 (5 bases). The germline CDR1 and CDR2 sequences are MNHEY and SVGAGI. Trimming removed 8 bases at V and 3 bases at J, with 20 bases between. CDR3 length: 16 residues. CDR3 DNA: TGTGCCAGCCGTTCACGCACTGTAGACAGCAAAAACATTCAGTACTTC. This encodes CASRSRTVDSKNIQYF.